This TCR beta chain was captured in a study of blood T cell repertoires in COVID-19. Looking at the study overall: COVID-19 samples from acute and convalescent phases originated in the United States, Italy and Spain.

The study drew participants aged about 18 to 89 years from 20 to 30 US areas. Cohort allocation depended upon clinical history that participants reported. Recovery meant two consecutive negative NP/OP PCR tests, professional clearance, or resolved symptoms. Assay: immunoSEQ multiplex PCR; the TCRdb copy retains only in-frame clones and omits some. The sample has 260,000 or so clones; 85% to 90% are singletons. Germline-derived CDR1 and CDR2 are LGHDT and YNNKEL (reference sequence). Trimming cost V 0 bases and J 5 bases, with 13 bases left between them. The length of the CDR3 is 16 residues. The sample holds one count of this clone.

The sequencing sample was made of PBMCs or T cells enriched from blood (not recorded which). The chain is built from TRBV3-1 (or the pseudogene TRBV3-2) and TRBJ2-2, with D perhaps TRBD1 (7 bases). This TCR came from a man aged 18 to 30 who had recovered from COVID-19. The CDR3 loop reads CASSQDMAGGTGELFF. Written as DNA, the CDR3 is TGTGCCAGCAGCCAAGATATGGCAGGGGGGACCGGGGAGCTGTTTTTT.